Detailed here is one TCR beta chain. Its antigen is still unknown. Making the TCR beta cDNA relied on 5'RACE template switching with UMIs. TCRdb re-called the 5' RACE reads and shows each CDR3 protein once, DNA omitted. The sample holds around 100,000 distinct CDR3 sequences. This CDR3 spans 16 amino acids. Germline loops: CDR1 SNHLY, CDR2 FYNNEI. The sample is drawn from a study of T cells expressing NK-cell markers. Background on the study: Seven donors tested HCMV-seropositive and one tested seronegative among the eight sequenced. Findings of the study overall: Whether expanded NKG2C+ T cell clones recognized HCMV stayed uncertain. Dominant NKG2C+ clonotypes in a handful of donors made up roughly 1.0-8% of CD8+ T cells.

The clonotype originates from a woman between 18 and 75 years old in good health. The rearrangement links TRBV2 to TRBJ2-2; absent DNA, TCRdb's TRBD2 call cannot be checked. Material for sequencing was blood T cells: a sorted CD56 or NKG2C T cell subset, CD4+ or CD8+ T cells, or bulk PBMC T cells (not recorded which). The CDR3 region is CASSPTSGSRTGELFF.